This T cell receptor beta chain was retrieved from a study of cytomegalovirus exposure and HLA in healthy donors. Study results and caveats: An ancestry cluster, one associated with Asian ancestry, reportedly showed fewer N-insertions than the 666-donor mean in a later analysis. The majority of CMV-associated TCR beta chains were reported as apparently HLA-restricted in a later analysis. CMV serostatus alone was available as immune exposure information. Investigators reported 150 to 200 TCR beta chains as tied to cytomegalovirus.

The PCR employed 60 Vbeta primers together with 13 Jbeta primers. TCRdb's copy holds only in-frame clones and misses some; the assay was immunoSEQ multiplex PCR. The profile covers some 79,000 clones, with around 68% appearing a single time and approximately 16% taken by the ten largest. CDR3 size: 14 residues. Losses at the gene ends were 3 bases for V and 0 bases for J; bases not matched to a gene: 1. Germline CDR1 and CDR2: LNHDA and SQIVND (reference sequence). The table lists this clone with a few counts. Antigen: not known. The V and J genes are TRBV19 and TRBJ2-7, with 8 bases matching TRBD2. The sequence derives from a woman between 40 and 50 years old in good health and CMV-seropositive. Material for sequencing was PBMCs. CDR3 sequence: CASSMSGGSYEQYF. CDR3 in DNA: TGTGCCAGTAGTATGAGCGGGGGCTCCTACGAGCAGTACTTC.